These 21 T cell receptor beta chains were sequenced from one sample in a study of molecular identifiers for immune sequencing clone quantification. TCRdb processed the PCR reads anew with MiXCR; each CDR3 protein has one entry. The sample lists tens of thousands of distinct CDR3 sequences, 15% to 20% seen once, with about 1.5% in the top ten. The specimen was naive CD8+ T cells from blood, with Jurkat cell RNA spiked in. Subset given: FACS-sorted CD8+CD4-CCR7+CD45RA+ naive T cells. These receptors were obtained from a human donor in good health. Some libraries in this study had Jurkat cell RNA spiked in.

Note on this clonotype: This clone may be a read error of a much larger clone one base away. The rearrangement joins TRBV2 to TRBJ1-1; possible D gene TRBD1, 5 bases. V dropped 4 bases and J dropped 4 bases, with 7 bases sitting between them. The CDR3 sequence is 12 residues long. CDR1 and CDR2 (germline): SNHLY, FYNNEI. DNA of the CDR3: TGTGCCAGCAGTGGGGGGAGCACTGAAGCTTTCTTT. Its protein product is CASSGGSTEAFF.

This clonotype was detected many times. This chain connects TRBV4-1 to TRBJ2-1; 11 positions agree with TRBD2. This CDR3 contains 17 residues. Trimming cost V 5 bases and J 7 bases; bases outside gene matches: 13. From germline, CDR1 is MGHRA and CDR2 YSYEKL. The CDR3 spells CASSESPSGRFLNEQFF. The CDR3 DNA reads TGCGCCAGCAGCGAATCCCCTAGCGGGAGGTTTTTGAATGAGCAGTTCTTC.

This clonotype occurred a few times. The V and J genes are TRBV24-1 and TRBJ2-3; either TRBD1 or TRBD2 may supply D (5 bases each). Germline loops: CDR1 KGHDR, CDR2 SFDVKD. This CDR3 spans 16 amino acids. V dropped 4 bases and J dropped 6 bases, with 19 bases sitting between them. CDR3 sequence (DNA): TGTGCCACCAGTGACCTCCGGGACCGAGAAAGGGATACGCAGTATTTT. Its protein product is CATSDLRDRERDTQYF.

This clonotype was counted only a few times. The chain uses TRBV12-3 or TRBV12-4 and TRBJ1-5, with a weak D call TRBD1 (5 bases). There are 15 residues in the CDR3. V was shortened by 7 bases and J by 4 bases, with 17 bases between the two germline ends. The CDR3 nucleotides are TGTGCCAGCAACTTTGACAGCGGACCTAATCAGCCCCAGCATTTT. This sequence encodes CASNFDSGPNQPQHF.

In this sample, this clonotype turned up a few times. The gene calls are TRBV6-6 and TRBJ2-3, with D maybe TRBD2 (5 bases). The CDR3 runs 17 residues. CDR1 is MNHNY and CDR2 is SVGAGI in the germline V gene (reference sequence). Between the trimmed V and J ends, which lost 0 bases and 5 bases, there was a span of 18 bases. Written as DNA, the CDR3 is TGTGCCAGCAGTTACTCTCCACTAGGAGCGGTGGGAGATACGCAGTATTTT. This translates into CASSYSPLGAVGDTQYF.

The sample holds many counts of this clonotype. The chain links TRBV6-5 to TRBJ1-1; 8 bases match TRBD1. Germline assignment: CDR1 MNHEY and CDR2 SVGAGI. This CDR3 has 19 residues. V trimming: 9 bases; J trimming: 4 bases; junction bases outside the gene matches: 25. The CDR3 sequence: CAREKGQGATPRGGTEAFF. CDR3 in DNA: TGTGCCAGGGAGAAGGGGCAGGGGGCGACCCCCCGCGGCGGCACTGAAGCTTTCTTT.

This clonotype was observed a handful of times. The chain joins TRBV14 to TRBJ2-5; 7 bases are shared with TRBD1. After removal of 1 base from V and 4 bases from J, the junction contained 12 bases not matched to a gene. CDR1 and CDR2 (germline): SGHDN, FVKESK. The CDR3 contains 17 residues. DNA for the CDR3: TGTGCCAGCAGCCAAGTCTCCCAACTCACAGGGGTAGAGACCCAGTACTTC. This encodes CASSQVSQLTGVETQYF.

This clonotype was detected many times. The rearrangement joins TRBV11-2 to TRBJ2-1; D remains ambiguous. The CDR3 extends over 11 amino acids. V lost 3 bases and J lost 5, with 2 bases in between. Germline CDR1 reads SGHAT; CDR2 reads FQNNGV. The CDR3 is CASSFNNEQFF. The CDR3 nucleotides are TGTGCCAGCAGCTTCAACAATGAGCAGTTCTTC.

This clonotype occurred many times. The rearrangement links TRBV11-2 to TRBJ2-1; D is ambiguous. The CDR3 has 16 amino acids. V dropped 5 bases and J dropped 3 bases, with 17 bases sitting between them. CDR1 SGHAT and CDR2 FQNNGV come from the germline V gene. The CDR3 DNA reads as TGTGCCAGCAGCCATCACGATGGTTTCGACTACAATGAGCAGTTCTTC. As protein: CASSHHDGFDYNEQFF.

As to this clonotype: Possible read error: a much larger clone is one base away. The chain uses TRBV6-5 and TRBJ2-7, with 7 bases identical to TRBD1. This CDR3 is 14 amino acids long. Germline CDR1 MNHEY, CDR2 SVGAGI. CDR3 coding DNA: TGTGCCAGCAGTTTAGGGGGCAGTCCCTACGAGCTGTACTTC. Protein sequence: CASSLGGSPYELYF.

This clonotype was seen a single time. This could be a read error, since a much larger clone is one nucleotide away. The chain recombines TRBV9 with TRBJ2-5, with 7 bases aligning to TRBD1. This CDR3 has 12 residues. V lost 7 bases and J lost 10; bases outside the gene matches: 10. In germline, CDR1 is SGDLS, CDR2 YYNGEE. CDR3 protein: CASLTGWSDQYF. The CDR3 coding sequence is TGTGCCAGCCTGACAGGGTGGAGCGACCAGTACTTC. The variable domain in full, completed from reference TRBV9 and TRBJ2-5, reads DSGVTQTPKHLITATGQRVTLRCSPRSGDLSVYWYQQSLDQGLQFLIQYYNGEERAKGNILERFSAQQFPDLHSELNLSSLELGDSALYFCASLTGWSDQYFGPGTRLLVL.

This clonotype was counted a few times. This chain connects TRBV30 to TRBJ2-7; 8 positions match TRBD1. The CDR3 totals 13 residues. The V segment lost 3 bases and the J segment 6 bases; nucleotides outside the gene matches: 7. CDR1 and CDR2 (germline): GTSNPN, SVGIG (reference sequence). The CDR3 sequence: CAWSATGGGEQYF. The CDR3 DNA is TGTGCCTGGAGCGCAACAGGGGGTGGCGAGCAGTACTTC.

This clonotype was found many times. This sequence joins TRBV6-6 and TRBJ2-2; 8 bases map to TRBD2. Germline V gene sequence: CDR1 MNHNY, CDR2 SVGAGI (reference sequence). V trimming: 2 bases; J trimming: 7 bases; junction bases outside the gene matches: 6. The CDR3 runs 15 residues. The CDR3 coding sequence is TGTGCCAGCAGTTACGTGGCGGGAGGCAACGGGGAGCTGTTTTTT. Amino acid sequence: CASSYVAGGNGELFF.

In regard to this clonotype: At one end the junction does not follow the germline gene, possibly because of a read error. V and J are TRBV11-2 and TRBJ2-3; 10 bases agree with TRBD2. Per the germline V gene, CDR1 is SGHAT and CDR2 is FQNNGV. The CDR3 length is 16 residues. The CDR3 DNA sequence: TGTGTCAGCAGGTCCGCTAGCGGGAGTGGGTCAGATACGCAGTATTTT. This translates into CVSRSASGSGSDTQYF. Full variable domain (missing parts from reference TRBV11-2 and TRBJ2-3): EAGVAQSPRYKIIEKRQSVAFWCNPISGHATLYWYQQILGQGPKLLIQFQNNGVVDDSQLPKDRFSAERLKGVDSTLKIQPAKLEDSAVYLCVSRSASGSGSDTQYFGPGTRLTVL.

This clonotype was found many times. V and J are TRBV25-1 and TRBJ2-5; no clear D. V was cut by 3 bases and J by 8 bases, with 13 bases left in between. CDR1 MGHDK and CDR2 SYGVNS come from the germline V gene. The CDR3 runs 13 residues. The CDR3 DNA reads TGTGCCAGCAGTGAGCGGATATACCAAACCCAGTACTTC. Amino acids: CASSERIYQTQYF.

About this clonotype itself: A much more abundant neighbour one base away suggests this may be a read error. The CDR3 bases are TGTGCCAGCGCCCTCGAGGGGGCCTCCGAGCAGTACTTC. As protein: CASALEGASEQYF. This chain uses TRBV5-3 with TRBJ2-7; 7 bases map to TRBD1. TRBV5-3 is marked as an open reading frame, function uncertain. The junction had 11 bases not matched to a gene; V was cut back by 8 bases and J by 6 bases. This CDR3 has 13 residues.

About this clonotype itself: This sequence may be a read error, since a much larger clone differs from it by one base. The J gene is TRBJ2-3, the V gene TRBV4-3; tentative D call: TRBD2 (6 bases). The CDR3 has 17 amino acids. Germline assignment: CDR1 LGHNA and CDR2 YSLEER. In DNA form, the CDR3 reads TGCGCCAGCAACCAAGATTGGATGGGCGGGATCCCAGATACGCAGTATTTT. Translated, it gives CASNQDWMGGIPDTQYF.

The CDR3 protein is CSVPAERLVDEQFF. CDR3 in DNA: TGCAGTGTTCCCGCCGAGCGGCTGGTGGATGAGCAGTTCTTC. The genes are TRBV20-1 and TRBJ2-1, with D possibly TRBD2 on 5 matching bases. The ends were cut back, 7 bases at V and 8 bases at J, with 21 bases in the middle. The CDR3 spans 14 residues. Germline CDR1 DFQATT, CDR2 SNEGSKA (reference sequence).

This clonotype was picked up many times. As DNA, the CDR3 is TGTGCCAGCAGTTTATTAAACCCTATCACAGCGGGAGAAAACGGAGATACGCAGTATTTT. Its translation is CASSLLNPITAGENGDTQYF. V is TRBV27 and J is TRBJ2-3; 8 bases fit TRBD2. The germline gives CDR1 MNHEY, CDR2 SMNVEV (reference sequence). V was clipped by 1 base and J by 5 bases; unmatched bases: 20. This CDR3 has 20 residues.

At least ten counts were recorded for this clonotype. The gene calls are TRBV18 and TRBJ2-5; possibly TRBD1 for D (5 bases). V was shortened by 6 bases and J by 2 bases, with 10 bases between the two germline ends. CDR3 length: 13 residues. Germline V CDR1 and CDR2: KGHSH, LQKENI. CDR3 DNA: TGTGCCAGCTCTTCCCAGGGACAAGAGACCCAGTACTTC. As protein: CASSSQGQETQYF.

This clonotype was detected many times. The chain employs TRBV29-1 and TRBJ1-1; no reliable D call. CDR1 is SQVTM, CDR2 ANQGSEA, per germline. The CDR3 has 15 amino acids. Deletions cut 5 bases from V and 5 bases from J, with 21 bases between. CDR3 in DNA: TGCAGCGTTTTCGGACCTCCGTCATTTGGTACTGAAGCTTTCTTT. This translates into CSVFGPPSFGTEAFF.